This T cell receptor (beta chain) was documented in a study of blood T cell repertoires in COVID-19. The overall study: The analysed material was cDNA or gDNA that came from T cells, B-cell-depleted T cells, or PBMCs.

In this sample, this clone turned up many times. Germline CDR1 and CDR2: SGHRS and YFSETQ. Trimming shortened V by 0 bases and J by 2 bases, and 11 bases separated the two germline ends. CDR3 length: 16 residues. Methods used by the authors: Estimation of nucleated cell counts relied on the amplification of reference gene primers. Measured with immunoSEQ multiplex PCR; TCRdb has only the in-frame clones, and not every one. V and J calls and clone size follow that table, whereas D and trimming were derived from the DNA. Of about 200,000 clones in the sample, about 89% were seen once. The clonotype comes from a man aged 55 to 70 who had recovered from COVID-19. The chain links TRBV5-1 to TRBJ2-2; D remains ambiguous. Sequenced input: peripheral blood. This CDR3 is CASSLAQVFNTGELFF. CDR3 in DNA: TGCGCCAGCAGCTTGGCCCAGGTCTTTAACACCGGGGAGCTGTTTTTT.